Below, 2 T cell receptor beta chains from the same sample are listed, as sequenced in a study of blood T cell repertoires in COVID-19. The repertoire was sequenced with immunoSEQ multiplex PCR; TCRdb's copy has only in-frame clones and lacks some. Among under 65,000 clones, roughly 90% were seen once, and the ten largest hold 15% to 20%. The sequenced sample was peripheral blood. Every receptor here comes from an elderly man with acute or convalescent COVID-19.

Here the CDR3 DNA reads TGTGCCACCAGTGTTGCGCGGGGTAGCACAGATACGCAGTATTTT. Translated: CATSVARGSTDTQYF. The chain has TRBV24-1 and TRBJ2-3, with D perhaps matching TRBD2 (6 bases). The ends were cut back, 5 bases at V and 0 bases at J, with 11 bases in the middle. The CDR3 has 15 amino acids. Germline assignment: CDR1 KGHDR and CDR2 SFDVKD.

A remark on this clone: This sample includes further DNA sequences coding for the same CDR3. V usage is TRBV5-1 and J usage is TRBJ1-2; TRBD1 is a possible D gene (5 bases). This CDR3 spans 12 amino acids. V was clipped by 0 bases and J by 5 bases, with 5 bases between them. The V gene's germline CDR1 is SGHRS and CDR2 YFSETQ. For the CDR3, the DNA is TGCGCCAGCAGCTTGGCAGGGTATGGCTACACCTTC. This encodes CASSLAGYGYTF.